These 22 T cell receptor beta chains were sequenced from one sample in a study of T-cell memory formation after mild COVID-19 (dated by TCRdb to the early 2020s). Receptor amplification or capture employed 5' RACE. Sequencing was carried out with an Illumina NovaSeq 6000. TCRdb reran the public reads through fastp at Q25 and MiXCR, keeping productive beta chains. Records with the same CDR3 protein are collapsed into one entry carrying the most frequent genes and DNA. The sample includes approximately 100,000 distinct CDR3 sequences, with 15% to 20% observed a single time. Approximately 28% of the sample lies in the top ten. The sequencing sample was made of PBMCs or a T cell subset sorted from them (not recorded which). These receptors all come from an adult woman who had mild COVID-19 (a few samples of this study predate the infection). The sample titles of this study are shuffled in the database, so cell type and time point are left out; the donor was told from shared clones.

This chain connects TRBV12-3 or TRBV12-4 to TRBJ2-7; 9 bases agree with TRBD1. Losses at the gene ends were 5 bases for V and 4 bases for J; bases not matched to a gene: 9. The CDR3 extends over 15 amino acids. The CDR3 region is CASSDAGQGNYEQYF. Here the CDR3 DNA reads TGTGCCAGCAGTGACGCCGGACAGGGGAATTACGAGCAGTACTTC.

V is TRBV7-9 and J is TRBJ1-1; D gene ambiguous. This CDR3 has 14 amino acids. V was trimmed by 2 bases and J by 5 bases, leaving 12 bases between them. Germline CDR1 reads SEHNR; CDR2 reads FQNEAQ (reference sequence). CDR3 coding DNA: TGTGCCAGCAGCTTAACCTCGGGGAGGACTGAAGCTTTCTTT. Amino acids: CASSLTSGRTEAFF.

This clonotype was seen repeatedly, ten times or more. The chain is built from TRBV20-1 and TRBJ2-1; TRBD2 aligns across 9 bases. This CDR3 region has 13 residues. The ends lost 7 bases at V and 6 bases at J; junction bases unmatched: 7. The V gene's germline CDR1 is DFQATT and CDR2 SNEGSKA (reference sequence). Here the CDR3 reads CSGSSGETNEQFF. CDR3 nucleotide sequence: TGCAGTGGGTCTAGCGGGGAAACCAATGAGCAGTTCTTC.

This clonotype turned up a few times. The chain links TRBV12-3 or TRBV12-4 to TRBJ2-7; no definite D call. This CDR3 has 11 amino acids. The ends were cut back, 3 bases at V and 5 bases at J, with 5 bases in the middle. The CDR3 bases are TGTGCCAGCAGTTTTAGTGACGAGCAGTACTTC. Translation gives CASSFSDEQYF.

The genes are TRBV15 and TRBJ1-1; D unresolved. CDR1 is LNHNV, CDR2 YYDKDF, per germline (reference sequence). The CDR3 spans 15 residues. Trimming pared 0 bases from V and 0 bases from J, leaving 8 bases between. CDR3 protein: CATSRDLRLNTEAFF. The DNA for the CDR3 is TGTGCCACCAGCAGAGATTTGAGACTGAACACTGAAGCTTTCTTT.

This clonotype has ten or more counts. The V gene is TRBV20-1, the J gene TRBJ2-7, with D tentatively TRBD1 or TRBD2 (5 bases each). The CDR3 length is 11 residues. Germline CDR1 reads DFQATT; CDR2 reads SNEGSKA (reference sequence). Deletions cut 6 bases from V and 3 bases from J, with 9 bases between. CDR3 sequence reads: CSAGGGYEQYF. The DNA of the CDR3 is TGCAGTGCGGGTGGGGGCTACGAGCAGTACTTC.

This clonotype has a handful of counts. The chain uses TRBV6-2 or TRBV6-3 and TRBJ1-1; D gene ambiguous. The CDR3 runs to 13 residues. Trimming pared 0 bases from V and 10 bases from J, leaving 12 bases between. Germline values: CDR1 MNHEY, CDR2 SVGEGT. DNA of the CDR3: TGTGCCAGCAGTTACTCGCTCGGGAGCGGAGCTTTCTTT. Translating gives CASSYSLGSGAFF.

This chain connects TRBV9 to TRBJ1-4; weak D call: TRBD1 (6 bases). The CDR3 runs 15 residues. Germline assignment: CDR1 SGDLS and CDR2 YYNGEE. Trimming pared 0 bases from V and 5 bases from J, leaving 11 bases between. CDR3 amino acids: CASSVGDIGNEKLFF. As DNA, the CDR3 is TGTGCCAGCAGCGTAGGGGACATCGGGAATGAAAAACTGTTTTTT.

The chain links TRBV7-8 to TRBJ1-1; D uncertain. The germline V gene encodes CDR1 SGHVS and CDR2 FQNEAQ. Trimming left V 2 bases short and J 3 bases short, with 10 bases between. This CDR3 has 14 amino acids. CDR3 bases: TGTGCCAGCAGCTTACCCGGGTGGGACACTGAAGCTTTCTTT. Residues: CASSLPGWDTEAFF.

In this sample, this clonotype turned up many times. The CDR3 bases are TGTGCCAGCAGTTTCGGCGGGCTGGGGGGCAATGAGCAGTTCTTC. This gives the protein CASSFGGLGGNEQFF. The chain employs TRBV6-6 and TRBJ2-1; the D gene is possibly TRBD2 (6 bases). Trimming shortened V by 4 bases and J by 6 bases, and 16 bases separated the two germline ends. Germline-derived CDR1 and CDR2 are MNHNY and SVGAGI (reference sequence). The CDR3 extends over 15 amino acids.

This clonotype was detected a few times. This rearrangement joins TRBV12-3 or TRBV12-4 to TRBJ2-7, with D tentatively TRBD2 (6 bases). V was shortened by 5 bases and J by 6 bases, with 20 bases between the two germline ends. The CDR3 length is 15 residues. CDR3 region: CASSQEGTPIFEQYF. The CDR3, as DNA: TGTGCCAGCAGTCAGGAGGGGACCCCGATTTTCGAGCAGTACTTC.

A few counts support this clonotype. The genes are TRBV4-3 and TRBJ2-3; 11 bases fit TRBD2. CDR1 and CDR2 from the germline V gene are LGHNA and YSLEER. The CDR3 has 16 amino acids. The ends lost 0 bases at V and 3 bases at J; junction bases unmatched: 2. CDR3 coding DNA: TGCGCCAGCAGCCAAGATCTAGCGGGAGGAACAGATACGCAGTATTTT. Protein: CASSQDLAGGTDTQYF.

In this sample, this clonotype turned up a few times. The chain uses TRBV9 and TRBJ2-7, with 9 bases matching TRBD2. There are 14 residues in the CDR3. J was trimmed by 1 base and V by 3 bases; bases with no gene match: 2. Germline V CDR1 and CDR2: SGDLS, YYNGEE. DNA for the CDR3: TGTGCCAGCAGCGAAGCGGGGGGTTCCTACGAGCAGTACTTC. Its protein product is CASSEAGGSYEQYF. The full variable domain, completed using reference TRBV9 and TRBJ2-7, is DSGVTQTPKHLITATGQRVTLRCSPRSGDLSVYWYQQSLDQGLQFLIQYYNGEERAKGNILERFSAQQFPDLHSELNLSSLELGDSALYFCASSEAGGSYEQYFGPGTRLTVT.

The chain recombines TRBV6-6 with TRBJ1-6; D gene uncertain. The CDR3 loop spans 14 amino acids. Germline V lookup: CDR1 MNHNY, CDR2 SVGAGI (reference sequence). Trimming shortened V by 6 bases and J by 10 bases, and 16 bases separated the two germline ends. In nucleotides, the CDR3 is TGTGCCAGCAGCTCCCCCGGCGGGCTCTCACCCCTCCACTTT. This sequence encodes CASSSPGGLSPLHF.

This rearrangement joins TRBV5-1 to TRBJ1-6; D not resolved. This CDR3 has 16 residues. CDR1 and CDR2 from the germline V gene are SGHRS and YFSETQ. V lost 0 bases and J 0 bases, leaving 7 bases between the germline ends. The CDR3 coding sequence is TGCGCCAGCAGCTTGGGACCGAGCTCCTATAATTCACCCCTCCACTTT. Translated, it gives CASSLGPSSYNSPLHF.

The sample holds a few counts of this clonotype. This chain joins TRBV2 and TRBJ2-1, with 10 bases matching TRBD2. J lost 4 bases, V lost 1 base, and 1 base had no gene match. CDR3 length: 15 residues. Germline CDR1 reads SNHLY; CDR2 reads FYNNEI. CDR3 sequence: CASSEVAGGYNEQFF. The CDR3 coding sequence is TGTGCCAGCAGTGAAGTAGCGGGGGGATACAATGAGCAGTTCTTC.

V usage is TRBV30 and J usage is TRBJ2-7; 8 nucleotides match TRBD2. This CDR3 has 14 amino acids. The V gene end was trimmed by 0 bases and the J gene end by 6 bases; junction bases not matched to a gene: 7. The germline V gene has CDR1 GTSNPN and CDR2 SVGIG (reference sequence). The CDR3 bases are TGTGCCTGGAGTGTAAGTAGCGGGGACCGCGAGCAGTACTTC. Translation gives CAWSVSSGDREQYF.

The chain's CDR3 is CASSPGGATPYNEQFF. CDR3 DNA sequence: TGTGCCAGCAGCCCAGGGGGGGCGACCCCCTACAATGAGCAGTTCTTC. V usage is TRBV11-2 and J usage is TRBJ2-1, with D perhaps given as TRBD1 or TRBD2 (7 bases each). V shed 5 bases and J shed 2 bases, with 16 bases lying between them. In germline, CDR1 is SGHAT, CDR2 FQNNGV. The CDR3 consists of 16 residues.

The chain combines TRBV6-5 with TRBJ1-5; D unresolved. Germline V CDR1 and CDR2: MNHEY, SVGAGI. V gave up 3 bases and J gave up 6 bases, with 9 bases separating them. The CDR3 is 13 residues long. CDR3 sequence: CASSYGSFQPQHF. CDR3 nucleotide sequence: TGTGCCAGCAGTTATGGGTCGTTTCAGCCCCAGCATTTT.

Only a few counts were recorded for this clonotype. The rearrangement joins TRBV12-3 or TRBV12-4 to TRBJ2-3, with 8 nucleotides matching TRBD2. The V segment lost 10 bases and the J segment 1 base; nucleotides outside the gene matches: 4. There are 13 residues in the CDR3. The CDR3 region is CAIKAGGTDTQYF. In DNA form, the CDR3 reads TGTGCCATCAAAGCGGGGGGCACAGATACGCAGTATTTT.

There are many counts of this clonotype. The chain is built from TRBV6-2 or TRBV6-3 and TRBJ1-1, with D possibly matching TRBD1 (6 bases). V lost 2 bases, J lost 4 bases, and 11 bases lay in between. This CDR3 has 14 amino acids. Germline V CDR1 and CDR2: MNHEY, SVGEGT. CDR3 sequence: CASSYEGESTEAFF. CDR3 coding DNA: TGTGCCAGCAGTTACGAGGGGGAGAGCACTGAAGCTTTCTTT.

This chain joins TRBV5-6 and TRBJ2-7; perhaps D is TRBD1 or TRBD2 (5 bases each). This CDR3 comprises 15 residues. Trimming pared 4 bases from V and 0 bases from J, leaving 14 bases between. Germline assignment: CDR1 SGHDT and CDR2 YYEEEE. CDR3 nucleotides: TGTGCCAGCAGCACCCGGGACGGCAGCTCCTACGAGCAGTACTTC. As protein: CASSTRDGSSYEQYF.